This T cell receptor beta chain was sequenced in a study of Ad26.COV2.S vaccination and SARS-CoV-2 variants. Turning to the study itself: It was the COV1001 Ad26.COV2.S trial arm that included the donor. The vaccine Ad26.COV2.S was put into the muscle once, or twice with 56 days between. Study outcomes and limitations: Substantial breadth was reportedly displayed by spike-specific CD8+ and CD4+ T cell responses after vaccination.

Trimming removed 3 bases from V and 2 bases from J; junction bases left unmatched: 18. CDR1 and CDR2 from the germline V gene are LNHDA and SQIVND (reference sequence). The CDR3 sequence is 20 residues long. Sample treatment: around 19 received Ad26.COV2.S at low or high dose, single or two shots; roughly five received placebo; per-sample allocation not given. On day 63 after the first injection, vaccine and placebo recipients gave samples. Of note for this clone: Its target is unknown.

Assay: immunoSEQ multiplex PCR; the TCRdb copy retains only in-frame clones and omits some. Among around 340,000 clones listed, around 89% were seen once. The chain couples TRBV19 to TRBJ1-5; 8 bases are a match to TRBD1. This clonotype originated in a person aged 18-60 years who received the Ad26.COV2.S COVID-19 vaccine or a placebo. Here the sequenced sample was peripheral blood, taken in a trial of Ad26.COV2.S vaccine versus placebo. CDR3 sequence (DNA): TGTGCCAGTAGTATTACCTTCTACAGGGGGTCCGATGGGGGCAATCAGCCCCAGCATTTT. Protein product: CASSITFYRGSDGGNQPQHF.